The next 6 T cell receptor beta chains were all read from a single sample in a study of T cell changes during pregnancy in multiple sclerosis. Some clones are missing from TCRdb's copy, which holds only in-frame ones; the method was immunoSEQ multiplex PCR. Here the sample spans over 30,000 clones, just over 85% being singletons. The source was CD4+ T cells from peripheral blood mononuclear cells, collected before pregnancy. These receptors were collected from a female donor with multiple sclerosis, enrolled in a pregnancy study.

This clone was seen a handful of times. The J gene is TRBJ1-3, the V gene TRBV28, with 10 bases that match TRBD1. CDR1 and CDR2 from the germline V gene are MDHEN and SYDVKM. The CDR3 has 16 amino acids. V lost 6 bases and J lost 2; bases outside the gene matches: 7. DNA of the CDR3: TGTGCCAGCAGCCTTCGGGGGACAGGGGCTGGAAACACCATATATTTT. This gives the protein CASSLRGTGAGNTIYF.

This rearrangement joins TRBV6-1 to TRBJ1-1; no firm D call. The CDR3 is 14 residues long. The germline CDR1 and CDR2 sequences are MNHNS and SASEGT. Trimming shortened V by 7 bases and J by 8 bases, and 20 bases separated the two germline ends. As DNA, the CDR3 is TGTGCCAGCACCTCTAGTCTTTCATGGCCAGAAGCTTTCTTT. Protein: CASTSSLSWPEAFF.

This clone was observed a few times. The chain is built from TRBV19 and TRBJ1-1; a weak D match, TRBD1 (6 bases). Trimming pared 6 bases from V and 6 bases from J, leaving 11 bases between. The CDR3 has 12 residues. The V gene's germline CDR1 is LNHDA and CDR2 SQIVND (reference sequence). The CDR3 sequence is CASSPTGPEAFF. The CDR3 region has the DNA TGTGCCAGTAGCCCGACAGGACCTGAAGCTTTCTTT. Combining the CDR3 with reference TRBV19 and TRBJ1-1 gives the whole variable domain DGGITQSPKYLFRKEGQNVTLSCEQNLNHDAMYWYRQDPGQGLRLIYYSQIVNDFQKGDIAEGYSVSREKKESFPLTVTSAQKNPTAFYLCASSPTGPEAFFGQGTRLTVV.

The rearrangement uses TRBV28 and TRBJ2-5; 10 bases match TRBD2. The CDR3 runs to 15 residues. Trimming removed 4 bases from V and 4 bases from J; junction bases left unmatched: 6. The germline V gene encodes CDR1 MDHEN and CDR2 SYDVKM. CDR3 loop: CASSSRVAGGETQYF. The CDR3 DNA reads TGTGCCAGCAGTTCCAGGGTAGCGGGAGGAGAGACCCAGTACTTC.

The chain links TRBV5-4 to TRBJ2-2; 15 positions match TRBD2. Trimming removed 4 bases from V and 3 bases from J; junction bases left unmatched: 7. The CDR3 has 18 amino acids. Germline CDR1 reads SGHNT; CDR2 reads YYREEE (reference sequence). The DNA for the CDR3 is TGTGCCAGCAGCGCGTCGGGGACTAGCGGGAGGCACACCGGGGAGCTGTTTTTT. Its translation: CASSASGTSGRHTGELFF.

The CDR3: CASSRLSGGSYEQYF. In nucleotides, the CDR3 is TGCGCCAGCAGCCGCCTTAGCGGGGGATCGTACGAGCAGTACTTC. The rearrangement links TRBV4-3 to TRBJ2-7, with 9 bases matching TRBD2. The germline V gene has CDR1 LGHNA and CDR2 YSLEER. The CDR3 consists of 15 residues. Trimming at V came to 4 bases and at J to 4 bases, leaving 8 bases not matched to a gene.